Listed below are T cell receptor beta chains from one sample, sequenced in a study of T cells in Graves' hyperthyroidism and ophthalmopathy. TCRdb re-called the multiplex PCR reads with MiXCR, one entry per CDR3 protein. The sample holds fewer than 750,000 distinct CDR3 sequences, about 14% seen once. What was sequenced was blood. Receptors originate from a woman in her forties or fifties with Graves' ophthalmopathy. Both conserved end residues are part of each CDR3. Expanded clones are given a class, and other clones once, few, many or no size at all.

.	TRBV4-2	TRBJ2-3	CASSQDRAGSTDTQYF
.	TRBV4-2	TRBJ1-5	CASSPGPGGNQPQHF
many	TRBV28	TRBJ1-1	CASSAGTASLGAEAFF
.	TRBV29-1	TRBJ2-7	CSVVGDVSGSPYEQYF
.	TRBV5-4	TRBJ1-6	CASAGQTNSPLHF
.	TRBV6-1	TRBJ2-7	CASRRQGAVEQYF
once	TRBV12-3/TRBV12-4	TRBJ1-2	CASSLLRGHGYTF
.	TRBV29-1	TRBJ2-7	CSVGGQMTYEQYF
many	TRBV2	TRBJ2-3	CASSEEGLGTDTQYF
many	TRBV12-3/TRBV12-4	TRBJ1-5	CASSTNQGVGNQPQHF
many	TRBV3-1	TRBJ2-3	CASSQAGAPTDTQYF
.	TRBV19	TRBJ2-4	CASSGFGGGKNIQYF
.	TRBV9	TRBJ2-5	CASSVASGRVETQYF
many	TRBV12-3/TRBV12-4	TRBJ1-2	CASSPSPTGVGYTF